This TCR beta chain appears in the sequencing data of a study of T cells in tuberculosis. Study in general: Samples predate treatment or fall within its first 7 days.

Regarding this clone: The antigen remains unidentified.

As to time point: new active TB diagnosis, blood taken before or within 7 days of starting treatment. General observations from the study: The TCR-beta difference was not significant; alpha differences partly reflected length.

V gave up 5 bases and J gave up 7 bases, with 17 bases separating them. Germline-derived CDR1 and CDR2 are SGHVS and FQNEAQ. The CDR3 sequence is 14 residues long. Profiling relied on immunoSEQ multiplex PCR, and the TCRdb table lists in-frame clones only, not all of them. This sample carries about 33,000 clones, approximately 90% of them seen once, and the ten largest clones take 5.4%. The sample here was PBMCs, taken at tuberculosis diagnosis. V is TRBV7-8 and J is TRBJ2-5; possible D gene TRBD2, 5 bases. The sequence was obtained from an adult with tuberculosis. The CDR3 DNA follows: TGTGCCAGCAGCCCCAATGCGGTCCGGGGGACCCAGTACTTC. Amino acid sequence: CASSPNAVRGTQYF.